What follows is one T cell receptor (beta chain) and its context. The data stem from a study of T cell changes during pregnancy in multiple sclerosis. Profiling relied on immunoSEQ multiplex PCR, and the TCRdb table lists in-frame clones only, not all of them. The sample lists 19,000 or so clones, roughly 90% seen once, with over 10% in the top ten. Germline CDR1 SGDLS, CDR2 YYNGEE. CDR3 length: 15 residues. V gave up 3 bases and J gave up 6 bases, with 17 bases separating them. V usage is TRBV9 and J usage is TRBJ2-3; D ambiguous. This sample comprised CD8+ T cells from peripheral blood mononuclear cells, obtained after pregnancy. The source of this sequence is a female donor in good health, enrolled as a control in a pregnancy study. CDR3 nucleotide sequence: TGTGCCAGCAGCGCAAACACAAACCCGACTGATACGCAGTATTTT. Translation: CASSANTNPTDTQYF. Full variable domain (missing parts from reference TRBV9 and TRBJ2-3): DSGVTQTPKHLITATGQRVTLRCSPRSGDLSVYWYQQSLDQGLQFLIQYYNGEERAKGNILERFSAQQFPDLHSELNLSSLELGDSALYFCASSANTNPTDTQYFGPGTRLTVL.